Listed below are T cell receptor beta chains from one sample, sequenced in a study of OX40 agonist ivuxolimab in advanced cancers. Some clones are missing from TCRdb's copy, which holds only in-frame ones; the method was immunoSEQ multiplex PCR. The table includes 15,000 to 20,000 clones, about 80% detected once. Sample: CD4+ or CD8+ T cells sorted from blood, taken in a trial of the OX40 agonist ivuxolimab. All receptors derive from an adult with an advanced solid tumor such as melanoma, head and neck, liver or kidney cancer. CDR3s include the opening cysteine and the closing phenylalanine or tryptophan. The D gene is left open where the match is weak. Only part of the rows carry a size: once, few, many, or a class if the clone is expanded.

>TRBD2|few|TRBV5-1|TRBJ2-1
CASSPGTSGNNEQFF
TGCGCCAGCAGCCCTGGGACTAGCGGAAACAATGAGCAGTTCTTC
>NA|NA|TRBV28|TRBJ1-6
CASGALNSPLHF
TGTGCTTCCGGAGCCCTGAATTCACCCCTCCACTTT
>TRBD1|few|TRBV7-9|TRBJ1-4
CASSLGQGGEKLFF
TGTGCCAGCAGCTTAGGACAGGGTGGTGAAAAACTGTTTTTT
>NA|NA|TRBV6-5|TRBJ1-5
CASSYRGSNQPQHF
TGTGCCAGCAGTTACCGGGGGAGCAATCAGCCCCAGCATTTT
>TRBD1|NA|TRBV27|TRBJ1-4
CASSLGTGRSEKLFF
TGTGCCAGCAGTTTGGGGACAGGCCGGAGTGAAAAACTGTTTTTT
>NA|NA|TRBV5-1|TRBJ2-1
CASSLAGHKAYNEQFF
TGCGCCAGCAGCTTGGCGGGACATAAAGCCTACAATGAGCAGTTCTTC
>NA|NA|TRBV30|TRBJ1-6
CAWSVGGISNSPLHF
TGTGCCTGGAGTGTGGGCGGTATCTCTAATTCACCCCTCCACTTT
>NA|NA|TRBV19|TRBJ1-4
CASSIRGGNEKLFF
TGTGCCAGTAGTATCCGAGGTGGTAATGAAAAACTGTTTTTT
>NA|NA|TRBV28|TRBJ2-7
CASSFFDPGHYEQYF
TGTGCCAGCAGTTTCTTTGATCCGGGACACTACGAGCAGTACTTC
>TRBD1|NA|TRBV28|TRBJ2-7
CASRSGGSYEQYF
TGTGCCAGCAGGTCAGGGGGCAGCTACGAGCAGTACTTC
>NA|NA|TRBV6-1|TRBJ1-4
CASRSGGRTNEKLFF
TGTGCCAGCCGTAGTGGGGGCAGGACTAATGAAAAACTGTTTTTT
>NA|NA|TRBV23-1|TRBJ2-1
CASSQELPRAFF
TGCGCCAGCAGTCAGGAGCTTCCGAGGGCGTTCTTC
>NA|NA|TRBV4-2|TRBJ2-3
CASSQDYHGRDTQYF
TGTGCCAGCAGCCAAGATTACCATGGGCGAGATACGCAGTATTTT
>NA|once|TRBV29-1|TRBJ1-2
CSVERSGGRNYGYTF
TGCAGCGTTGAGCGGTCTGGGGGAAGAAACTATGGCTACACCTTC
>NA|NA|TRBV28|TRBJ1-2
CASSEKGYGYTF
TGTGCCAGCTCTGAAAAGGGCTATGGCTACACCTTC
>TRBD2|NA|TRBV28|TRBJ2-3
CASSFVRSSGSWGTDTQYF
TGTGCCAGCAGTTTCGTTAGGTCGAGCGGGAGTTGGGGCACAGATACGCAGTATTTT
>NA|NA|TRBV2|TRBJ2-7
CASSEQVYEQYF
TGTGCCAGCAGTGAACAGGTTTACGAGCAGTACTTC
>NA|NA|TRBV21-1|TRBJ2-7
CASSKGTYEQYF
TGTGCCAGCAGCAAAGGAACCTACGAGCAGTACTTC
>NA|NA|TRBV7-2|TRBJ1-5
CASSPRGGPSNQPQHF
TGTGCCAGCAGCCCCCGGGGGGGGCCGAGCAATCAGCCCCAGCATTTT
>NA|once|TRBV14|TRBJ1-2
CASSQVDVGGYTF
TGTGCCAGCAGCCAAGTGGATGTGGGTGGCTACACCTTC